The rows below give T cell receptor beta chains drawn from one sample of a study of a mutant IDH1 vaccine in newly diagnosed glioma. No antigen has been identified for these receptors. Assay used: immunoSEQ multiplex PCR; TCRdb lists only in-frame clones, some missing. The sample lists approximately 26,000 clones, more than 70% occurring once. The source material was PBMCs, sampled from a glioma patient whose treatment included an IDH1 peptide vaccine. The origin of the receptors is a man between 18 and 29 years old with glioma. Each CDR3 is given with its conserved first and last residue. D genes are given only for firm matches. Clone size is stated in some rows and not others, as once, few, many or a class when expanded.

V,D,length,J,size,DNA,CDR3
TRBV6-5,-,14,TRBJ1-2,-,TGTGCCAGCAGCCTCACCGGGGCGCAGGGAGGCTACACCTTC,CASSLTGAQGGYTF
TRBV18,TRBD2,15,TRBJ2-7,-,TGTGCCAGCTCACCTGGGAGGGTTCCCTCCTACGAGCAGTACTTC,CASSPGRVPSYEQYF
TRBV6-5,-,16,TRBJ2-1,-,TGTGCCAGCAGTTACTCGAACCCAGGGGCGAGGAATGAGCAGTTCTTC,CASSYSNPGARNEQFF
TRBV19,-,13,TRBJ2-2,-,TGTGCCAGTAGTATGGGGAGGCCCGGGGAGCTGTTTTTT,CASSMGRPGELFF
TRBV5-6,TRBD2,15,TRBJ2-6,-,TGTGCCAGCAGCTTGCGGGGGGCTGGGGCCAACGTCCTGACTTTC,CASSLRGAGANVLTF
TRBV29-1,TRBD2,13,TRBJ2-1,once,TGCAGCGTGGCCGGGACTAGCGGCAATGAGCAGTTCTTC,CSVAGTSGNEQFF
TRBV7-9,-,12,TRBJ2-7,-,TGTGCCAGCAGCTGGGGGCTCTACGAGCAGTACTTC,CASSWGLYEQYF
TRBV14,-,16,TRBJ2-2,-,TGTGCCAGCAGCCAAGGATGGAGGGGTCGCACCGGGGAGCTGTTTTTT,CASSQGWRGRTGELFF
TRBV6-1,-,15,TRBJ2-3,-,TGTGCCACCGGGGACCGACCCGGACGCACAGATACGCAGTATTTT,CATGDRPGRTDTQYF
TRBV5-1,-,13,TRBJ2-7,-,TGCGCCAGCAGCTCTTACAGCTCCTACGAGCAGTACTTC,CASSSYSSYEQYF